This T cell receptor (beta chain) was identified in a study of cytomegalovirus exposure and HLA in healthy donors. Turning to this clone: As yet, its antigen is unknown.

PCR employed 60 Vbeta and 13 Jbeta primers. Profiled with immunoSEQ multiplex PCR; TCRdb holds only in-frame clones, not every one. The table lists about 120,000 clones, less than 80% of them singletons. Regarding the study as a whole: In vitro confirmation showed three CMV-associated chains to be CMV antigen specific. Both high specificity and high sensitivity reportedly marked the classifier's diagnosis of cytomegalovirus status. Presence/absence analyses assumed roughly uniform sequencing depth across donors, which may not hold.

The TCR originated in a woman between 45 and 60 years old in good health and CMV-seropositive. Material: PBMCs.

CDR3 bases: TGCAGCGTTGGGCCCCCGGACAGCAGAATAGATACGCAGTATTTT. It encodes CSVGPPDSRIDTQYF. The rearrangement joins TRBV29-1 to TRBJ2-3, with D perhaps matching TRBD1 (6 bases). V gave up 4 bases and J gave up 5 bases, with 19 bases separating them. The CDR3 covers 15 residues. Per germline, CDR1 SQVTM and CDR2 ANQGSEA.